Below, 27 T cell receptor beta chains from the same sample are listed, as sequenced in a study of early T cells in non-severe SARS-CoV-2 infection. MiXCR, run by TCRdb on the 5' RACE reads, gives a single entry per CDR3 protein. The sample yields some 38,000 distinct CDR3 sequences, under 5% seen once. The specimen sequenced was whole blood. The receptors were sampled from an adult who was a healthcare worker with PCR-confirmed SARS-CoV-2 infection or an uninfected control (not recorded which).

This chain uses TRBV30 with TRBJ1-4, with D unresolved. CDR1 and CDR2 (germline): GTSNPN, SVGIG (reference sequence). The V gene lost 7 bases and the J gene lost 10 bases, with 25 bases spanning the gap. There are 15 residues in the CDR3. CDR3: CAFSRERAVHTKLFF. In nucleotides, the CDR3 is TGTGCCTTCTCACGGGAAAGGGCAGTTCATACAAAACTGTTTTTT.

This clonotype was seen repeatedly, ten times or more. The rearrangement links TRBV7-3 to TRBJ2-3; 9 nucleotides agree with TRBD2. Per the germline V gene, CDR1 is SGHTA and CDR2 is FQGTGA. The V gene end was trimmed by 0 bases and the J gene end by 5 bases; junction bases not matched to a gene: 15. This CDR3 comprises 19 residues. The DNA for the CDR3 is TGTGCCAGCAGCTTAACTGCTCCCCGAGCTAGCGGGGAGGGAGATACGCAGTATTTT. Translating it yields CASSLTAPRASGEGDTQYF.

This clonotype was observed many times. The V call is TRBV29-1, the J call TRBJ2-5; no reliable D call. CDR1 is SQVTM, CDR2 ANQGSEA, per germline. V lost 4 bases and J 5 bases, leaving 8 bases between the germline ends. There are 11 residues in the CDR3. The CDR3 loop is CSVVLMETQYF. The DNA of the CDR3 is TGCAGCGTTGTCCTAATGGAGACCCAGTACTTC.

This clonotype has at least ten counts. The CDR3 DNA is TGTGCCAGCAGCTTAGTGGTCGGTGGGGAAGAGACCCAGTACTTC. Encoded protein: CASSLVVGGEETQYF. The chain carries TRBV11-2 and TRBJ2-5, with D unresolved. CDR3 length equals 15 residues. Germline-derived CDR1 and CDR2 are SGHAT and FQNNGV. Trimming pared 1 base from V and 3 bases from J, leaving 12 bases between.

This clonotype was recorded at least ten times. This sequence joins TRBV13 and TRBJ2-7; 7 positions match TRBD2. Trimming removed 5 bases from V and 7 bases from J; junction bases left unmatched: 5. Germline-derived CDR1 and CDR2 are PRHDT and FYEKMQ (reference sequence). The CDR3 sequence is 12 residues long. This CDR3 is CASSGLGEEQYF. In DNA form, the CDR3 reads TGTGCCAGCAGCGGACTAGGGGAGGAGCAGTACTTC.

The V and J genes are TRBV18 and TRBJ1-4; D is uncertain. This CDR3 contains 14 residues. Trimming took off 3 bases at V and 7 bases at J, with 12 bases between the two ends. Germline V gene data show CDR1 as KGHSH and CDR2 as LQKENI. In nucleotides, the CDR3 is TGTGCCAGCTCACCGGTGGTCGAAGTTGAAAAACTGTTTTTT. Amino acid sequence: CASSPVVEVEKLFF. The full variable domain, its missing parts supplied by reference TRBV18 and TRBJ1-4, is NAGVMQNPRHLVRRRGQEARLRCSPMKGHSHVYWYRQLPEEGLKFMVYLQKENIIDESGMPKERFSAEFPKEGPSILRIQQVVRGDSAAYFCASSPVVEVEKLFFGSGTQLSVL.

The table lists this clonotype with many counts. The rearrangement joins TRBV5-1 to TRBJ2-2, with D possibly matching TRBD2 (6 bases). Looked up from germline, CDR1 is SGHRS and CDR2 is YFSETQ. Trimming took 0 bases from V and 1 from J, leaving 13 bases between them. This CDR3 is built from 17 residues. The DNA of the CDR3 is TGCGCCAGCAGCTTGGCCTCGAGGGGAGGGAACACCGGGGAGCTGTTTTTT. Amino acid sequence: CASSLASRGGNTGELFF.

At least ten counts were recorded for this clonotype. This chain uses TRBV29-1 with TRBJ1-1; D call uncertain. Germline V gene sequence: CDR1 SQVTM, CDR2 ANQGSEA. V shed 4 bases and J shed 1 base, with 10 bases lying between them. The CDR3 spans 13 residues. This chain's CDR3 is CSVGQGRNTEAFF. The CDR3 bases are TGCAGCGTTGGACAAGGGAGGAACACTGAAGCTTTCTTT.

There are many counts of this clonotype. The V call is TRBV20-1, the J call TRBJ1-2; 7 positions agree with TRBD1. The CDR3 is 15 residues long. Germline CDR1 reads DFQATT; CDR2 reads SNEGSKA (reference sequence). After removal of 1 base from V and 0 bases from J, the junction contained 5 bases not matched to a gene. The DNA of the CDR3 is TGCAGTGCTAGAGCGACAGGGCCGGCTAACTATGGCTACACCTTC. Translating gives CSARATGPANYGYTF.

This clonotype was picked up many times. The rearrangement links TRBV29-1 to TRBJ2-2; no clear D. The CDR3 is 14 residues long. The V gene lost 1 base and the J gene lost 2 bases, with 8 bases spanning the gap. The V gene's germline CDR1 is SQVTM and CDR2 ANQGSEA. In nucleotides, the CDR3 is TGCAGCGTTGAAGGGTGGGGAAACACCGGGGAGCTGTTTTTT. It is translated as CSVEGWGNTGELFF.

A few counts support this clonotype. V and J are TRBV12-3 or TRBV12-4 and TRBJ1-1, with D possibly TRBD1 on 5 matching bases. The CDR3 is 15 residues long. V was shortened by 6 bases and J by 0 bases, with 14 bases between the two germline ends. CDR3 protein: CASSPGNLLNTEAFF. CDR3 in DNA: TGTGCCAGCAGCCCAGGGAACCTTCTGAACACTGAAGCTTTCTTT.

This clonotype was counted at least ten times. The genes are TRBV12-3 or TRBV12-4 and TRBJ1-2; D call uncertain. The CDR3 has 15 amino acids. The V and J ends lost 6 bases and 1 base respectively, with 15 bases between them. The DNA for the CDR3 is TGTGCCAGCAGCCCCTCGAGGGAAGGTAACTATGGCTACACCTTC. This encodes CASSPSREGNYGYTF.

This CDR3 is CASSQRGQLSGNTIYF. In DNA, the CDR3 is TGTGCCAGCAGCCAAAGGGGACAACTCTCTGGAAACACCATATATTTT. The rearrangement links TRBV3-1 to TRBJ1-3; a weak D match, TRBD1 (6 bases). CDR3 length: 16 amino acids. Trimming pared 2 bases from V and 0 bases from J, leaving 11 bases between. CDR1 and CDR2 (germline): LGHDT, YNNKEL (reference sequence).

This clonotype was observed a few times. The CDR3 protein is CASSLGLGRDEQFF. Here the CDR3 DNA reads TGTGCCAGCAGTTTAGGTTTAGGGCGGGATGAGCAGTTCTTC. The V and J genes are TRBV12-3 or TRBV12-4 and TRBJ2-1; weak D call: TRBD2 (5 bases). V shed 1 base and J shed 8 bases, with 12 bases lying between them. The CDR3 contains 14 residues.

By its share, this clonotype is medium-sized. The CDR3 loop reads CASSSPGHSEAFF. Here the CDR3 DNA reads TGTGCCAGCAGCTCCCCGGGACACTCCGAAGCTTTCTTT. V usage is TRBV7-3 and J usage is TRBJ1-1, with D possibly TRBD1 on 6 matching bases. Germline loops: CDR1 SGHTA, CDR2 FQGTGA. The CDR3 runs to 13 residues. The germline V and J ends were trimmed by 4 bases and 8 bases, with 14 bases remaining between them.

The sample holds many counts of this clonotype. The chain carries TRBV7-9 and TRBJ1-1; D is perhaps TRBD1 (5 bases). Germline CDR1 SEHNR, CDR2 FQNEAQ (reference sequence). This CDR3 region has 17 residues. Between the trimmed V and J ends, which lost 7 bases and 5 bases, there was a span of 26 bases. The DNA for the CDR3 is TGTGCCAGCATGAAACAGAGGTGGGGGATCGAGTGGACTGAAGCTTTCTTT. Protein sequence: CASMKQRWGIEWTEAFF.

This clonotype came up many times. The genes are TRBV7-6 and TRBJ2-5; possible D gene TRBD2, 6 bases. Germline-derived CDR1 and CDR2 are SGHVS and FNYEAQ. Trimming removed 6 bases from V and 1 base from J, with 12 bases in between. The CDR3 is made up of 14 amino acids. The CDR3 nucleotides are TGTGCCAGCAGTCTCCGGGGGTCCCAAGAGACCCAGTACTTC. It codes for CASSLRGSQETQYF.

The gene calls are TRBV7-2 and TRBJ1-1; D remains ambiguous. Germline CDR1 and CDR2: SGHTA and FQGNSA. The CDR3 spans 15 residues. Trimming stripped 6 bases from V and 5 bases from J, with 19 bases between. The CDR3 sequence: CASRTSPGPGTEAFF. The CDR3 DNA reads TGTGCCAGCAGGACCTCGCCTGGCCCGGGGACTGAAGCTTTCTTT.

In its sample, this clonotype was seen many times. The V and J genes are TRBV29-1 and TRBJ1-3, with 8 bases aligning to TRBD1. Germline lookup yields CDR1 SQVTM and CDR2 ANQGSEA. V gave up 6 bases and J gave up 4 bases; unmatched junction bases: 8. This CDR3 contains 14 residues. CDR3 protein: CSVGTGSWGNTIYF. DNA for the CDR3: TGCAGCGTCGGGACAGGATCGTGGGGAAACACCATATATTTT. Looking up the rest from reference TRBV29-1 and TRBJ1-3 gives the full variable domain: SAVISQKPSRDICQRGTSLTIQCQVDSQVTMMFWYRQQPGQSLTLIATANQGSEATYESGFVIDKFPISRPNLTFSTLTVSNMSPEDSSIYLCSVGTGSWGNTIYFGEGSWLTVV.

This clonotype has ten or more counts. The rearrangement joins TRBV11-3 to TRBJ2-5, with D possibly matching TRBD2 (5 bases). The CDR3 contains 14 residues. The V and J ends lost 5 bases and 4 bases respectively, with 14 bases between them. Germline lookup yields CDR1 SGHNT and CDR2 YENEEA. The CDR3, as DNA: TGTGCCAGCAGCCTACACCGGGGATCAGAGACCCAGTACTTC. This encodes CASSLHRGSETQYF.

This clonotype was counted ten times or more. The V and J genes are TRBV20-1 and TRBJ2-7, with D possibly being TRBD1 or TRBD2 (5 bases each). The germline gives CDR1 DFQATT, CDR2 SNEGSKA (reference sequence). The CDR3 consists of 13 residues. The V gene lost 1 base and the J gene lost 1 base, with 8 bases spanning the gap. CDR3 nucleotide sequence: TGCAGTGCTAGAGGAGGGGTATCCTACGAGCAGTACTTC. The encoded protein is CSARGGVSYEQYF.

This clonotype was seen many times. The gene calls are TRBV9 and TRBJ1-5, with unresolved D. The CDR3 is made up of 14 amino acids. The germline V gene has CDR1 SGDLS and CDR2 YYNGEE. V was shortened by 3 bases and J by 0 bases, with 7 bases between the two germline ends. CDR3 protein: CASSGAYSNQPQHF. The CDR3, as DNA: TGTGCCAGCAGCGGTGCCTATAGCAATCAGCCCCAGCATTTT.

A remark on this clonotype: A much bigger clone sits one base away, suggesting this may be a read error. This chain links TRBV18 with TRBJ1-3; D is unclear. The V gene lost 0 bases and the J gene lost 4 bases, with 13 bases spanning the gap. This CDR3 is 16 amino acids long. Germline CDR1 KGHSH, CDR2 LQKENI. CDR3 coding DNA: TGTGCCAGCTCACCACCAGACACATATCCCGGAAACACCATATATTTT. Protein sequence: CASSPPDTYPGNTIYF. Supplemented by reference TRBV18 and TRBJ1-3, the full variable domain reads NAGVMQNPRHLVRRRGQEARLRCSPMKGHSHVYWYRQLPEEGLKFMVYLQKENIIDESGMPKERFSAEFPKEGPSILRIQQVVRGDSAAYFCASSPPDTYPGNTIYFGEGSWLTVV.

This clonotype was observed many times. V and J are TRBV30 and TRBJ1-5; D might be TRBD1 (5 bases). Per germline, CDR1 GTSNPN and CDR2 SVGIG (reference sequence). The ends were cut back, 5 bases at V and 4 bases at J, with 12 bases in the middle. The CDR3 sequence is 13 residues long. The CDR3 is CAWGMSGNQPQHF. The CDR3 bases are TGTGCCTGGGGGATGTCAGGGAATCAGCCCCAGCATTTT. The entire variable domain, with the rest obtained from reference TRBV30 and TRBJ1-5, is as follows: SQTIHQWPATLVQPVGSPLSLECTVEGTSNPNLYWYRQAAGRGLQLLFYSVGIGQISSEVPQNLSASRPQDRQFILSSKKLLLSDSGFYLCAWGMSGNQPQHFGDGTRLSIL.

The rearrangement joins TRBV7-3 to TRBJ2-3, with a possible D match to TRBD1 (6 bases). Trimming removed 5 bases from V and 0 bases from J, with 15 bases in between. Germline CDR1 is SGHTA and CDR2 is FQGTGA. CDR3 length equals 16 residues. The CDR3, as DNA: TGTGCCAGCAGCCTTAATATGGGACAAAGCACAGATACGCAGTATTTT. Its protein is CASSLNMGQSTDTQYF.

This clonotype was seen a few times. The rearrangement uses TRBV2 and TRBJ1-6; D gene unclear. The germline V gene encodes CDR1 SNHLY and CDR2 FYNNEI. With 1 base removed from V and 11 bases from J, the gap between germline ends came to 9 bases. CDR3 length: 13 residues. CDR3 nucleotide sequence: TGTGCCAGCAGTGAAGGGCCCCTGGCACCCCTCCACTTT. Amino acids: CASSEGPLAPLHF.

This clonotype appeared many times. The rearrangement uses TRBV18 and TRBJ1-2; D call uncertain. V was shortened by 3 bases and J by 8 bases, with 7 bases between the two germline ends. CDR1 and CDR2 from the germline V gene are KGHSH and LQKENI. This CDR3 has 11 amino acids. In DNA, the CDR3 is TGTGCCAGCTCACCCGGAGAGGGCTACACCTTC. Its translation: CASSPGEGYTF.